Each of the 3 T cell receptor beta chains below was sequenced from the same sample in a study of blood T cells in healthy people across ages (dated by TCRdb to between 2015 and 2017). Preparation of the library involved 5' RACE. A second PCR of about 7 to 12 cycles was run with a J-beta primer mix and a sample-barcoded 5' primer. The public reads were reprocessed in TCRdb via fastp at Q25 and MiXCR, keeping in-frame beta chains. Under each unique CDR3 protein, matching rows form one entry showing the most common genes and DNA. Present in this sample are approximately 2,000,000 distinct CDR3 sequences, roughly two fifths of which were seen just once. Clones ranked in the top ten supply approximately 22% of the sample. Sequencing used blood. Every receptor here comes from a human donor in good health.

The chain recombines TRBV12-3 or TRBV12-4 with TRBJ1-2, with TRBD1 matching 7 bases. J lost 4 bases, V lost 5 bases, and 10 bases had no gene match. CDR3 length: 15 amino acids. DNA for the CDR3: TGTGCCAGCAGTCAAAACAGGGGAATTGCCTATGGCTACACCTTC. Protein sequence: CASSQNRGIAYGYTF.

This CDR3 reads CASSREVGSSETQYF. CDR3 bases: TGCGCCAGCAGCCGGGAGGTTGGTAGCTCGGAGACCCAGTACTTC. V is TRBV5-1 and J is TRBJ2-5; 7 bases fit TRBD2. There are 15 residues in the CDR3. J lost 5 bases, V lost 4 bases, and 11 bases had no gene match. CDR1 and CDR2 from the germline V gene are SGHRS and YFSETQ.

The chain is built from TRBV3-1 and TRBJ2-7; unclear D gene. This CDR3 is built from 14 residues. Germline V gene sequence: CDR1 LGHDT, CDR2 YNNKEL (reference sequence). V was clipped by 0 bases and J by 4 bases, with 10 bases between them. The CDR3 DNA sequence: TGTGCCAGCAGCCAAGAAGGAACAGCTTACGAGCAGTACTTC. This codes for CASSQEGTAYEQYF.